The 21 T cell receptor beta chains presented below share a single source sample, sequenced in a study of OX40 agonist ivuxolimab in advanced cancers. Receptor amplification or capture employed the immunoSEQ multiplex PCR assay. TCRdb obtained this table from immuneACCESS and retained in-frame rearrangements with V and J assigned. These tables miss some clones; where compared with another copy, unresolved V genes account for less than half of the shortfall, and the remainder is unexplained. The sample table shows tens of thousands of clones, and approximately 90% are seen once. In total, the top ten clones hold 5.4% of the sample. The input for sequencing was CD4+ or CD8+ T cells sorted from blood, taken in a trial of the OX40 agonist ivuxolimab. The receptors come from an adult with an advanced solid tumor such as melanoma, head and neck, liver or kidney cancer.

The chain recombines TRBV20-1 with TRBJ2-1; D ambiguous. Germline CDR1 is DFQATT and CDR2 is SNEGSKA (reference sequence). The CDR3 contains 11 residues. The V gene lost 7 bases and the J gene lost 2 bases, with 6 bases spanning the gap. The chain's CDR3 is CSGVPYNEQFF. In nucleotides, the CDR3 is TGCAGTGGGGTTCCCTACAATGAGCAGTTCTTC.

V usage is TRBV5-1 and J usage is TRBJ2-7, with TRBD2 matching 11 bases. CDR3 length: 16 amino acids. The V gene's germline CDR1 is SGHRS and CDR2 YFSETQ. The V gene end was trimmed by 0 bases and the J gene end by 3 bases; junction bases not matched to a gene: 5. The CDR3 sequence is CASSLAPGTSGYEQYF. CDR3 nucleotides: TGCGCCAGCAGCTTGGCCCCCGGGACTAGCGGCTACGAGCAGTACTTC. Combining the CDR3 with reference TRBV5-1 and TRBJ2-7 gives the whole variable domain KAGVTQTPRYLIKTRGQQVTLSCSPISGHRSVSWYQQTPGQGLQFLFEYFSETQRNKGNFPGRFSGRQFSNSRSEMNVSTLELGDSALYLCASSLAPGTSGYEQYFGPGTRLTVT.

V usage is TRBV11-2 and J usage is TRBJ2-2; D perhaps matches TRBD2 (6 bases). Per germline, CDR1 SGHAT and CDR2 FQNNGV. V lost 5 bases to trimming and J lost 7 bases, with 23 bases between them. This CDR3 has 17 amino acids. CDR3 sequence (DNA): TGTGCCAGCAGCACGCTCCCGGGCGGGGTATATGGCGGGGAGCTGTTTTTT. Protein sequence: CASSTLPGGVYGGELFF.

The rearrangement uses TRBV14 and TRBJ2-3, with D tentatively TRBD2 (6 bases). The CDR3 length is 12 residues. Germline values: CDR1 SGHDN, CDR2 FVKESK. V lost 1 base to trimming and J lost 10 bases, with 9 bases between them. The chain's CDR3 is CASSQVTGAQYF. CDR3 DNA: TGTGCCAGCAGCCAAGTTACGGGGGCGCAGTATTTT.

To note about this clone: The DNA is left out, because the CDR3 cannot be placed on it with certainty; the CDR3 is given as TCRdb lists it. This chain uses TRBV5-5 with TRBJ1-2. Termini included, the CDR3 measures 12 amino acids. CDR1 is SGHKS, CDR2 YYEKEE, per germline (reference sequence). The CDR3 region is CASSSRVGSGTF.

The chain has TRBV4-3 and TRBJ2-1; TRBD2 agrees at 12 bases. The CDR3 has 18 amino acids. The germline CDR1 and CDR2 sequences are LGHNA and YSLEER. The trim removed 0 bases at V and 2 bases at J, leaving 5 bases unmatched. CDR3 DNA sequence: TGCGCCAGCAGCCAAGATCTGGCTAGCGGGAGGGCCTACAATGAGCAGTTCTTC. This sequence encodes CASSQDLASGRAYNEQFF.

In DNA, the CDR3 is TGTGCCAGCAGTTTCGAGGACAGGGCCCCAGAGACCCAGTACTTC. Encoded protein: CASSFEDRAPETQYF. The chain joins TRBV28 to TRBJ2-5; 8 nucleotides line up with TRBD1. Trimming took 3 bases from V and 4 from J; bases not matched to a gene: 7. Germline V gene lookup returns CDR1 MDHEN and CDR2 SYDVKM. This CDR3 has 15 amino acids.

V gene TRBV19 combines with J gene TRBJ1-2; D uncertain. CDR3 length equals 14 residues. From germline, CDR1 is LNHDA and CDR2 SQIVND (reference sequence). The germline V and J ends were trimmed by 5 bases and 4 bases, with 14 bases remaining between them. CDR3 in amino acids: CASSGRPGGYGYTF. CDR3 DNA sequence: TGTGCCAGTAGTGGGCGGCCTGGTGGCTATGGCTACACCTTC.

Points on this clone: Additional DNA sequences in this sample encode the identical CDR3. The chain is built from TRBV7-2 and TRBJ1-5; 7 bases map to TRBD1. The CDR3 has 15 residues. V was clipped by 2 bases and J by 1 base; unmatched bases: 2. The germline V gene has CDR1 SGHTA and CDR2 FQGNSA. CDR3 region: CASSLKQGSNQPQHF. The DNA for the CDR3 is TGTGCCAGCAGCTTAAAACAGGGGAGCAATCAGCCCCAGCATTTT.

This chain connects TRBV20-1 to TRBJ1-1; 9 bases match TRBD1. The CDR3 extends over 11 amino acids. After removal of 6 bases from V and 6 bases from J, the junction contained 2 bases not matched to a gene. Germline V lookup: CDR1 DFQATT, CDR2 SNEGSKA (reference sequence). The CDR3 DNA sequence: TGCAGTGCAAGGGACAGGGCTGAAGCTTTCTTT. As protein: CSARDRAEAFF.

The CDR3 spells CASSPPPTGGEQETQYF. DNA of the CDR3: TGTGCCAGCTCACCACCGCCGACAGGGGGAGAACAAGAGACCCAGTACTTC. The chain has TRBV18 and TRBJ2-5, with TRBD1 identical over 9 bases. Germline CDR1 and CDR2: KGHSH and LQKENI. The V and J ends lost 0 bases and 2 bases, in that order; junction bases with no gene match: 7. The CDR3 sequence is 17 residues long.

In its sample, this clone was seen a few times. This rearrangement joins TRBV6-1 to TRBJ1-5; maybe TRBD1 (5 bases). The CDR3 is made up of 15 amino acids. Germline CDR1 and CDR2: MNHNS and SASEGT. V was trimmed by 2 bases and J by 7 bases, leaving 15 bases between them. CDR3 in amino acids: CASSENWAGRQPQHF. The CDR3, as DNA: TGTGCCAGCAGTGAAAATTGGGCAGGGCGACAGCCCCAGCATTTT.

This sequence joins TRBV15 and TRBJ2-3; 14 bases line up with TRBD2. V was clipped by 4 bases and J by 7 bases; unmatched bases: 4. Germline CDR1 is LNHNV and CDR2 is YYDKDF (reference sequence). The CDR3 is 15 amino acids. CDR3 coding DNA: TGTGCCACCAGCACCCGGACTAGCGGGAGGAATACGCAGTATTTT. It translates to CATSTRTSGRNTQYF.

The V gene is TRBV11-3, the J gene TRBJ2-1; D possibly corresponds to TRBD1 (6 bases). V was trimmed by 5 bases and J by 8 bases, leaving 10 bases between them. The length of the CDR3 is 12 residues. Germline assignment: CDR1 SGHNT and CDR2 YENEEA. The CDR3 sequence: CASSEQGDEQFF. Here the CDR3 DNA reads TGTGCCAGCAGCGAACAGGGCGATGAGCAGTTCTTC.

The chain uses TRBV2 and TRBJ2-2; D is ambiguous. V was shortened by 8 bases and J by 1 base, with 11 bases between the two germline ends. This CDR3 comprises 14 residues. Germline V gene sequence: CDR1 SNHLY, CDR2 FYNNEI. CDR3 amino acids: CASAGPLNTGELFF. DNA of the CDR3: TGTGCCAGCGCCGGCCCTTTGAACACCGGGGAGCTGTTTTTT.

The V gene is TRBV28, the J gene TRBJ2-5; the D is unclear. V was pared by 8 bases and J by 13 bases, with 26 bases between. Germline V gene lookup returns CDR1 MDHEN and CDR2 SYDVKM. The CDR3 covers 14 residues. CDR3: CASRSPLLTARTYF. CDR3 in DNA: TGTGCCAGCCGCTCACCCCTATTGACGGCCCGAACGTACTTC. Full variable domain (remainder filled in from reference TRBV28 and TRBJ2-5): DVKVTQSSRYLVKRTGEKVFLECVQDMDHENMFWYRQDPGLGLRLIYFSYDVKMKEKGDIPEGYSVSREKKERFSLILESASTNQTSMYLCASRSPLLTARTYFGPGTRLLVL.

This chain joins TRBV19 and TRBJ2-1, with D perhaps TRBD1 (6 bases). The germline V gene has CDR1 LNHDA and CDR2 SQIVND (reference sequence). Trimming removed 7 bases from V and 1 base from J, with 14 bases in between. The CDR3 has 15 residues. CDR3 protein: CASTAQGSSYNEQFF. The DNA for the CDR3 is TGTGCCAGTACCGCCCAGGGGTCATCCTACAATGAGCAGTTCTTC. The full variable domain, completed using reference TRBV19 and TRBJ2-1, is DGGITQSPKYLFRKEGQNVTLSCEQNLNHDAMYWYRQDPGQGLRLIYYSQIVNDFQKGDIAEGYSVSREKKESFPLTVTSAQKNPTAFYLCASTAQGSSYNEQFFGPGTRLTVL.

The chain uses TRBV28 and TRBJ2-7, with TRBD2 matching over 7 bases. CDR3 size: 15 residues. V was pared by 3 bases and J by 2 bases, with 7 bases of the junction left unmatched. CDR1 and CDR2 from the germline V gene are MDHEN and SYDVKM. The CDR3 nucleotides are TGTGCCAGCAGTTTGGGAGGGACTCAAACCTACGAGCAGTACTTC. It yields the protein CASSLGGTQTYEQYF.

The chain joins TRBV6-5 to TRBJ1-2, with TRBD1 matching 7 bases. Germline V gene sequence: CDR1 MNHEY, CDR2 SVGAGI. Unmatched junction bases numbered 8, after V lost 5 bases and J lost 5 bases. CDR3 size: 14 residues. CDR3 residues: CASSQQGNRYGYTF. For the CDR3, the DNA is TGTGCCAGCAGTCAACAGGGGAATCGTTATGGCTACACCTTC.

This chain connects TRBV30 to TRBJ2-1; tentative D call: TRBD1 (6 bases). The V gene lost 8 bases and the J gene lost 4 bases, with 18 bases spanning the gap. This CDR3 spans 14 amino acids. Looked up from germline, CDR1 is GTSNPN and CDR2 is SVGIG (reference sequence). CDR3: CALEGRGPYNEQFF. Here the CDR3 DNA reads TGTGCCCTCGAGGGCAGGGGTCCTTACAATGAGCAGTTCTTC. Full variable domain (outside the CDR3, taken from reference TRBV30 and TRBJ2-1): SQTIHQWPATLVQPVGSPLSLECTVEGTSNPNLYWYRQAAGRGLQLLFYSVGIGQISSEVPQNLSASRPQDRQFILSSKKLLLSDSGFYLCALEGRGPYNEQFFGPGTRLTVL.

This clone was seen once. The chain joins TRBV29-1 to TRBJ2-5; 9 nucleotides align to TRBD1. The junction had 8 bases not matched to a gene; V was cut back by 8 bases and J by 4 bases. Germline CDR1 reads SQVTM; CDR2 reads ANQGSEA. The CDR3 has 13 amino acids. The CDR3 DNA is TGCAGCATGGACAGGGGCCAGGGAGAGACCCAGTACTTC. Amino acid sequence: CSMDRGQGETQYF.